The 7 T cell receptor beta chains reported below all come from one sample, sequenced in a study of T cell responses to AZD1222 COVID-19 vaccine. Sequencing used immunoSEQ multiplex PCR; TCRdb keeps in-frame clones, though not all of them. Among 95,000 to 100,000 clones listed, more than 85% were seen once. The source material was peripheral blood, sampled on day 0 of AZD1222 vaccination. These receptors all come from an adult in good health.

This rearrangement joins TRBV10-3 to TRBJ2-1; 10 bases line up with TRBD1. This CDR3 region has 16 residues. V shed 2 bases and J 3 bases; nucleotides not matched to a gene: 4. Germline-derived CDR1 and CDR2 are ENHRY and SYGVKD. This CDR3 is CAISEGQGGNYNEQFF. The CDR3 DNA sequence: TGTGCCATCAGTGAGGGACAGGGGGGAAACTACAATGAGCAGTTCTTC.

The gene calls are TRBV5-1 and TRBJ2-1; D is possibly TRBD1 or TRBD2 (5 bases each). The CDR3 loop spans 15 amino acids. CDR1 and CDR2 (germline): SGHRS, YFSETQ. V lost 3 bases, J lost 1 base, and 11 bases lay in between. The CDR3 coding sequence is TGCGCCAGCAGCTGGGGGACGGAATCCTACAATGAGCAGTTCTTC. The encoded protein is CASSWGTESYNEQFF.

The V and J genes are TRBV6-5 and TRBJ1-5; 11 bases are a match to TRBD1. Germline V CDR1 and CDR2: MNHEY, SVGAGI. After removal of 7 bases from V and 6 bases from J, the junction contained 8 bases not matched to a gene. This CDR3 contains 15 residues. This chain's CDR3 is CASNHGQGASQPQHF. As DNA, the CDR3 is TGTGCCAGCAACCATGGACAGGGGGCGAGTCAGCCCCAGCATTTT.

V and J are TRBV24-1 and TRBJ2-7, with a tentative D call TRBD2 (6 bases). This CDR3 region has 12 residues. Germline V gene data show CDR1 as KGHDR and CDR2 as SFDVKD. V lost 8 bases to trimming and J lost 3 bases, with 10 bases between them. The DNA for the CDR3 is TGTGCCACCACCATCGGGGGCTACGAGCAGTACTTC. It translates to CATTIGGYEQYF.

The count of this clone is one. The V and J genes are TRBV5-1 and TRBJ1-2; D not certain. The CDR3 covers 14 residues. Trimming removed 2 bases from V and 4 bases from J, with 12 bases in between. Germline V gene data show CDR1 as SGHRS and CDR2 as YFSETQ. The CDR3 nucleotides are TGCGCCAGCAGCTTCGGGAGCACTACCTATGGCTACACCTTC. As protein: CASSFGSTTYGYTF.

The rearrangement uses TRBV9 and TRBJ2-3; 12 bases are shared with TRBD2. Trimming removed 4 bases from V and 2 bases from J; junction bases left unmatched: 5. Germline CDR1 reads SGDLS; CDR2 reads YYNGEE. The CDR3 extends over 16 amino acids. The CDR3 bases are TGTGCCAGCAGCCCGGGACTAGCGGGTGTCACAGATACGCAGTATTTT. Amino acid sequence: CASSPGLAGVTDTQYF.

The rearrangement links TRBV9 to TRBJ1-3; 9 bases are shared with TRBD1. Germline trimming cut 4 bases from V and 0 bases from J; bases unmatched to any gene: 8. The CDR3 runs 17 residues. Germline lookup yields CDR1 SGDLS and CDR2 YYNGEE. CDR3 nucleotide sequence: TGTGCCAGCAGCCTTGGGGGGACAGGGAACTCTGGAAACACCATATATTTT. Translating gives CASSLGGTGNSGNTIYF.